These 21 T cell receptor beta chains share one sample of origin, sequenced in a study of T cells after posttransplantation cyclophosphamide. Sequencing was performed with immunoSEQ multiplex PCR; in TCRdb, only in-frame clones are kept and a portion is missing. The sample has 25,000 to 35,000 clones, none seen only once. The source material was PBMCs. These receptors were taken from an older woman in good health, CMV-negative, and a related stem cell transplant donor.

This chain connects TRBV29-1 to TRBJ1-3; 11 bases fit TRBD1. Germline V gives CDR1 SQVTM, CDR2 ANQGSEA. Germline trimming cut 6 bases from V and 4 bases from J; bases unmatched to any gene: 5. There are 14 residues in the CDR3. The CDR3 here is CSVDGTGGGNTIYF. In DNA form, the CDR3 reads TGCAGCGTCGATGGGACAGGGGGGGGAAACACCATATATTTT.

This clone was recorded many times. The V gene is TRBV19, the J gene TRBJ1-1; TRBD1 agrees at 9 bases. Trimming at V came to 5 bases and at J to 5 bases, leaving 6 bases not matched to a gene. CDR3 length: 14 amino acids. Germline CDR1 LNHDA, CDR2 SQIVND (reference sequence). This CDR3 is CASSPGQGYTEAFF. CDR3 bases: TGTGCCAGTAGTCCGGGACAGGGATATACTGAAGCTTTCTTT.

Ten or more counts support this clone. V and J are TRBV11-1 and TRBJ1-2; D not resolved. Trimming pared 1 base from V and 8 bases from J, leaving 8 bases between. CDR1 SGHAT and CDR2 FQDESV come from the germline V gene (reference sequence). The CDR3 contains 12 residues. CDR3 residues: CASSLEGRGYTF. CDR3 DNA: TGTGCCAGCAGCTTAGAAGGGCGAGGCTACACCTTC. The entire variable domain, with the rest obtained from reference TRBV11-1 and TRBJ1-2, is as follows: EAEVAQSPRYKITEKSQAVAFWCDPISGHATLYWYRQILGQGPELLVQFQDESVVDDSQLPKDRFSAERLKGVDSTLKIQPAELGDSAMYLCASSLEGRGYTFGSGTRLTVV.

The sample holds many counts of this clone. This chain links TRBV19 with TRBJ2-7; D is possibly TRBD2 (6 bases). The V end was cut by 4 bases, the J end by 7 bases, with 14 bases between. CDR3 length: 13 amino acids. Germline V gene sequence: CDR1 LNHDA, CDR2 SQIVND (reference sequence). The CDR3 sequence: CASSTGTPLEQYF. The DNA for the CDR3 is TGTGCCAGTAGTACCGGGACTCCCTTGGAGCAGTACTTC.

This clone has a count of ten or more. The CDR3 here is CASSSGGGTIYF. The CDR3 DNA is TGTGCCAGCAGCTCCGGAGGGGGCACCATATATTTT. The V and J genes are TRBV11-3 and TRBJ1-3; tentative D call: TRBD1 (6 bases). The CDR3 runs 12 residues. Germline lookup yields CDR1 SGHNT and CDR2 YENEEA. With 4 bases removed from V and 9 bases from J, the gap between germline ends came to 10 bases.

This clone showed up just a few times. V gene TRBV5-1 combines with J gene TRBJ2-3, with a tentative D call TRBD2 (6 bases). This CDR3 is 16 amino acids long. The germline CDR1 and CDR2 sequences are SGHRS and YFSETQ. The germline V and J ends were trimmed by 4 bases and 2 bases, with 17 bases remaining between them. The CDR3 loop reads CASSPPTSQDTDTQYF. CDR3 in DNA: TGCGCCAGCAGCCCTCCGACTAGTCAGGACACAGATACGCAGTATTTT.

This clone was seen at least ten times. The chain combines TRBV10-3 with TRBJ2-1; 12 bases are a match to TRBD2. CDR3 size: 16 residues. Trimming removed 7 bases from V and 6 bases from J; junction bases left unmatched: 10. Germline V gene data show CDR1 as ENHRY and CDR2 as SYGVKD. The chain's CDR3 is CAINTFGTSGFNEQFF. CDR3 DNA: TGTGCCATCAATACATTCGGGACTAGCGGGTTCAATGAGCAGTTCTTC.

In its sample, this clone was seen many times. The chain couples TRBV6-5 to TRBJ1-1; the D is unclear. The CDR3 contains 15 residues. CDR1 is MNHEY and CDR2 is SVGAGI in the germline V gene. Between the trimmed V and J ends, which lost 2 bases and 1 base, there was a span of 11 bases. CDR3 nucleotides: TGTGCCAGCAGTTACCGCCAGACTGGGAACACTGAAGCTTTCTTT. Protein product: CASSYRQTGNTEAFF.

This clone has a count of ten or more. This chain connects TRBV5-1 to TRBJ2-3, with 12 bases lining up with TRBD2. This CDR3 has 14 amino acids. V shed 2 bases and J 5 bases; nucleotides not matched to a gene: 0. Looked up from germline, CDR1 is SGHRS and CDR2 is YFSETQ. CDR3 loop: CASSLLAGGDTQYF. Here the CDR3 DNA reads TGCGCCAGCAGCTTACTAGCGGGAGGAGATACGCAGTATTTT.

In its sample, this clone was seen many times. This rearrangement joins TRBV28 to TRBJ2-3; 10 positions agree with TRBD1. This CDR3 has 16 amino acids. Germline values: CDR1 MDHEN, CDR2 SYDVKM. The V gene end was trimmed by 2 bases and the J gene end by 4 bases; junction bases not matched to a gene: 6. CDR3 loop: CASSLGGTGESDTQYF. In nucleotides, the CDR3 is TGTGCCAGCAGTTTAGGGGGGACAGGGGAATCAGATACGCAGTATTTT.

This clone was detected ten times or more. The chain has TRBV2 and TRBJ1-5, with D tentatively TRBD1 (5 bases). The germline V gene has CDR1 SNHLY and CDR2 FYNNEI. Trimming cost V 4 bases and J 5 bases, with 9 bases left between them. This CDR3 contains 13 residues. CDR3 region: CASSVRGDQPQHF. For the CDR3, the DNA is TGTGCCAGCAGTGTCCGGGGGGATCAGCCCCAGCATTTT.

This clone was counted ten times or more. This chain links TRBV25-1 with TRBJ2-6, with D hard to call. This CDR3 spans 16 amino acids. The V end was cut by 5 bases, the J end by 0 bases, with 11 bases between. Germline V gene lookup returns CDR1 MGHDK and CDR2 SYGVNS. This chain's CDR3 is CASSSQVFSGANVLTF. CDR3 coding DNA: TGTGCCAGCAGTAGTCAGGTGTTCTCTGGGGCCAACGTCCTGACTTTC.

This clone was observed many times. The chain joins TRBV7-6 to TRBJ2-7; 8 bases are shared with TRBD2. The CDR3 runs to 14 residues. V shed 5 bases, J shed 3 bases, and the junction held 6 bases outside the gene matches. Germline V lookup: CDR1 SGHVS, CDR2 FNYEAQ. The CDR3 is CASSVSAGDYEQYF. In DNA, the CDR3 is TGTGCCAGCAGCGTTTCAGCGGGGGACTACGAGCAGTACTTC.

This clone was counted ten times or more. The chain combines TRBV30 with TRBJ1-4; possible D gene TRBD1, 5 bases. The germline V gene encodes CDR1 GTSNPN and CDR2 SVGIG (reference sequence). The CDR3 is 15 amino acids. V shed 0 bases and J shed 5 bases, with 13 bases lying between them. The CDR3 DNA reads TGTGCCTGGAGTGTAAGGCAGGGCGGAAATGAAAAACTGTTTTTT. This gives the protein CAWSVRQGGNEKLFF.

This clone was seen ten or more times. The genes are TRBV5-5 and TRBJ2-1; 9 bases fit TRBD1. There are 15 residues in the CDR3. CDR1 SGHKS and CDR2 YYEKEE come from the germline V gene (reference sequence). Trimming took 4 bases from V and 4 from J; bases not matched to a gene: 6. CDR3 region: CASSGVGTGYNEQFF. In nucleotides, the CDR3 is TGTGCCAGCAGCGGGGTAGGGACAGGGTACAATGAGCAGTTCTTC.

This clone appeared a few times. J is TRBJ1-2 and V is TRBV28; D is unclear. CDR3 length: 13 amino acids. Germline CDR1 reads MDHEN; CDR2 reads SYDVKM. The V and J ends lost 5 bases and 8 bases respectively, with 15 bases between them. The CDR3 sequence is CASSTYGGYGYTF. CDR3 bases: TGTGCCAGCAGTACCTATGGCGGGTACGGCTACACCTTC.

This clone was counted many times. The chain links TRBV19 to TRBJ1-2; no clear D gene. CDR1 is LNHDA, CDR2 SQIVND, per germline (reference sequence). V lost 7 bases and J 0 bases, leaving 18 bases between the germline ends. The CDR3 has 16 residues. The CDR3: CASTLSSHQANYGYTF. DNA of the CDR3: TGTGCCAGTACCCTCTCGAGCCATCAAGCTAACTATGGCTACACCTTC.

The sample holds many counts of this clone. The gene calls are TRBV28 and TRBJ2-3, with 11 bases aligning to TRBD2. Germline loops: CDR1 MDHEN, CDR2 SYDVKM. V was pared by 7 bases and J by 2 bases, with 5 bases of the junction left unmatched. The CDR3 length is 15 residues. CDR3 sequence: CASTLSGRATDTQYF. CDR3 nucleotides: TGTGCCAGCACCCTTAGCGGGAGGGCCACAGATACGCAGTATTTT.

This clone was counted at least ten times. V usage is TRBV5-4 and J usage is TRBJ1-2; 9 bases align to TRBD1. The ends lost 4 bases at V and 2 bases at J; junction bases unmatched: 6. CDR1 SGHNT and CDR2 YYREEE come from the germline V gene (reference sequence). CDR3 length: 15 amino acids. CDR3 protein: CASSITGGANYGYTF. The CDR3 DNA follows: TGTGCCAGCAGCATTACAGGGGGCGCAAACTATGGCTACACCTTC.

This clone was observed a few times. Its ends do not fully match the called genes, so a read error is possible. CDR3 nucleotide sequence: TGTGCCAGCAGTTACGTCGGGGGTAGAGAGGCCCAGTACTTC. Its translation is CASSYVGGREAQYF. The chain is built from TRBV6-2 or TRBV6-3 and TRBJ2-5; the D gene is possibly TRBD2 (6 bases). The CDR3 totals 14 residues. CDR1 is MNHEY and CDR2 is SVGEGT in the germline V gene.

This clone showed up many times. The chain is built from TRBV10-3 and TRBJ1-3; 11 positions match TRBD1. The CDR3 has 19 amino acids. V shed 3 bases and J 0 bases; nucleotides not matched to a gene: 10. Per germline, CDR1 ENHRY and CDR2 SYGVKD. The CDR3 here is CAISEQDRGLILSGNTIYF. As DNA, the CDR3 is TGTGCCATCAGTGAACAGGACAGGGGGCTTATACTCTCTGGAAACACCATATATTTT.